This TCR beta chain was retrieved from a study of T cell responses to AZD1222 COVID-19 vaccine. Clones were sequenced by immunoSEQ multiplex PCR, and TCRdb holds only the in-frame ones, with some missing. The sample holds 120,000 or so clones; approximately 90% are singletons and the top ten take over 0.95%. Deletions cut 2 bases from V and 3 bases from J, with 13 bases between. The germline gives CDR1 MDHEN, CDR2 SYDVKM. The CDR3 length is 15 residues. The receptor was derived from an adult in good health. Sequencing used peripheral blood, obtained on day 0 of AZD1222 vaccination. This rearrangement joins TRBV28 to TRBJ1-2; unclear D gene. Here the CDR3 DNA reads TGTGCCAGCAGTTTAGTTATTAACGGTTACTATGGCTACACCTTC. It translates to CASSLVINGYYGYTF.